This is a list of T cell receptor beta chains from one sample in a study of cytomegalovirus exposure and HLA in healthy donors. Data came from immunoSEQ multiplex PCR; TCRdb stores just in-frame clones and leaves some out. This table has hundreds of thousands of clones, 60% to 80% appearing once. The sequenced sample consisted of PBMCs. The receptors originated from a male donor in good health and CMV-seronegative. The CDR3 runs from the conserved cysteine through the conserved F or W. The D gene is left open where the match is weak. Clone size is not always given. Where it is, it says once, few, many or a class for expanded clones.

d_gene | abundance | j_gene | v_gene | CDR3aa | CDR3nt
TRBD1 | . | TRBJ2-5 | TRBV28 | CASSTIRQGTITQYF | TGTGCCAGCAGTACCATCAGACAGGGAACGATTACCCAGTACTTC
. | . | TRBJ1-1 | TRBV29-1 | CSQGGVNTEAFF | TGCAGCCAGGGTGGGGTGAACACTGAAGCTTTCTTT
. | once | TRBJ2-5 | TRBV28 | CASEEAGVGETQYF | TGTGCCAGCGAGGAGGCAGGGGTTGGAGAGACCCAGTACTTC
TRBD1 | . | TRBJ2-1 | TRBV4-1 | CASSQDSFGTEYNEQFF | TGCGCCAGCAGCCAAGACTCGTTTGGGACAGAATACAATGAGCAGTTCTTC
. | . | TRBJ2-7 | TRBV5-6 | CASSSTQRYEQYF | TGTGCCAGCAGCTCAACACAGAGATACGAGCAGTACTTC
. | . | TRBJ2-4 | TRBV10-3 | CATAAGVGVSAKNIQYF | TGTGCCACCGCAGCAGGGGTGGGGGTTAGCGCCAAAAACATTCAGTACTTC
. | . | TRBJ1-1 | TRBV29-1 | CSVHRDTPNTEAFF | TGCAGCGTGCACCGGGACACTCCGAACACTGAAGCTTTCTTT
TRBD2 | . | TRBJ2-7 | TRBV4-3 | CASSQETSVSYEQYF | TGCGCCAGCAGCCAAGAGACTAGCGTCTCCTACGAGCAGTACTTC
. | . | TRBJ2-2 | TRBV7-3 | CASSPPHGTYTGELFF | TGTGCCAGCAGCCCTCCCCATGGGACTTACACCGGGGAGCTGTTTTTT
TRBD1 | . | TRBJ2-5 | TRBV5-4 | CASSHTGGSPGETQYF | TGTGCCAGCAGCCATACAGGGGGGTCCCCGGGGGAGACCCAGTACTTC
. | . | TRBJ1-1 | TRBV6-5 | CASSYSMGRGTEAFF | TGTGCCAGCAGTTACTCGATGGGGAGAGGCACTGAAGCCTTCTTT
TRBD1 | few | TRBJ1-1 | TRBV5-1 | CASKDDRAVEAFF | TGCGCCAGCAAGGATGACAGGGCAGTTGAAGCTTTCTTT
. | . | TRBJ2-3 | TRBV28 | CASSAPSRVGDTQYF | TGTGCCAGCAGTGCCCCCAGCAGGGTAGGAGATACGCAGTATTTT
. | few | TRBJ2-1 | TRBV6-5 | CASSGQQYNEQFF | TGTGCCAGCAGCGGACAGCAATACAATGAGCAGTTCTTC
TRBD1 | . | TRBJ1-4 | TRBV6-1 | CASSGQGANEKLFF | TGTGCCAGCAGTGGACAGGGGGCGAATGAAAAACTGTTTTTT
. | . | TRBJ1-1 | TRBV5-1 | CASSLGQGVGTEAFF | TGCGCCAGCAGCTTGGGGCAGGGTGTGGGGACTGAAGCTTTCTTT
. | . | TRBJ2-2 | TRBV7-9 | CASSPRAGGNTGELFF | TGTGCCAGCAGCCCACGAGCCGGGGGGAACACCGGGGAGCTGTTTTTT
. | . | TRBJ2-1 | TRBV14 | CASSLGLANNEQFF | TGTGCCAGCAGCCTCGGGCTAGCGAACAATGAGCAGTTCTTC
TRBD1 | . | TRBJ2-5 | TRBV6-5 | CASSFRTGQETQYF | TGTGCCAGCAGTTTCCGGACAGGACAAGAGACCCAGTACTTC
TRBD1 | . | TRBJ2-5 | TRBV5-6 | CASSSASRDRGLETQYF | TGTGCCAGCAGCTCTGCTTCCCGGGACAGGGGGCTAGAGACCCAGTACTTC
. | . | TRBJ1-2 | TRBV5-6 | CASSPGQSYGYTF | TGTGCCAGCAGCCCCGGACAGTCTTATGGCTACACCTTC
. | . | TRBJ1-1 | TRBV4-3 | CASSQDLGATEAFF | TGCGCCAGCAGCCAAGATCTAGGGGCCACTGAAGCTTTCTTT
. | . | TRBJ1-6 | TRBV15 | CATSTHRQRQASSYNSPLHF | TGTGCCACCAGCACACACCGGCAAAGGCAGGCGAGCTCCTATAATTCACCCCTCCACTTT